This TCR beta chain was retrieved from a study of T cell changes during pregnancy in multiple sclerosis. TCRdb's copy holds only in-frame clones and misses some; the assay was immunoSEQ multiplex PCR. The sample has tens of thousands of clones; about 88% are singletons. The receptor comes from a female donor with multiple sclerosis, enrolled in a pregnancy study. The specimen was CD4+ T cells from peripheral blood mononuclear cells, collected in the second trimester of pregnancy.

CDR3: CASTIMGVGNTIYF. The CDR3 DNA reads TGTGCCAGCACCATAATGGGAGTTGGAAACACCATATATTTT. The V gene is TRBV5-4, the J gene TRBJ1-3, with D unclear. The CDR3 has 14 residues. Trimming pared 6 bases from V and 3 bases from J, leaving 13 bases between. Germline values: CDR1 SGHNT, CDR2 YYREEE (reference sequence).